Shown below are 24 T cell receptor beta chains from a single sample sequenced in a study of technical replicates of blood from several donors. Clones were sequenced by immunoSEQ multiplex PCR, and TCRdb holds only the in-frame ones, with some missing. The sample records about 82,000 clones, roughly 90% being singletons. The specimen was T cells isolated from PBMCs. The origin of the receptors is a human donor in good health.

The chain has TRBV6-6 and TRBJ2-7; 15 bases line up with TRBD2. The CDR3 runs to 16 residues. Germline trimming cut 6 bases from V and 2 bases from J; bases unmatched to any gene: 5. From germline, CDR1 is MNHNY and CDR2 SVGAGI (reference sequence). CDR3 bases: TGTGCCAGCAGCCAAGGGACTAGCGGGAGGACCTACGAGCAGTACTTC. Amino acid sequence: CASSQGTSGRTYEQYF.

This chain links TRBV5-5 with TRBJ2-1; a possible D gene is TRBD2 (6 bases). V was clipped by 0 bases and J by 6 bases, with 10 bases between them. This CDR3 has 14 amino acids. Germline CDR1 is SGHKS and CDR2 is YYEKEE (reference sequence). The DNA for the CDR3 is TGTGCCAGCAGCTTGGGGGACTCATTCAATGAGCAGTTCTTC. Its protein is CASSLGDSFNEQFF.

The genes are TRBV30 and TRBJ1-4, with D possibly being TRBD1 (5 bases). Between the trimmed V and J ends, which lost 2 bases and 4 bases, there was a span of 11 bases. CDR1 and CDR2 from the germline V gene are GTSNPN and SVGIG (reference sequence). This CDR3 has 14 amino acids. The CDR3 nucleotides read TGTGCCTGGAGTTACAGGACATATAATGAAAAACTGTTTTTT. Translation gives CAWSYRTYNEKLFF.

This rearrangement joins TRBV6-5 to TRBJ2-7, with D tentatively TRBD2 (6 bases). V was cut by 2 bases and J by 6 bases, with 11 bases left in between. Germline assignment: CDR1 MNHEY and CDR2 SVGAGI. The CDR3 loop spans 13 amino acids. CDR3 nucleotide sequence: TGTGCCAGCAGTTACCTCGGGGGTCTCGAGCAGTACTTC. It yields the protein CASSYLGGLEQYF.

The chain joins TRBV10-2 to TRBJ2-7; D uncertain. The CDR3 is 12 residues long. V lost 8 bases and J lost 0, with 8 bases in between. The germline gives CDR1 WSHSY, CDR2 SAAADI. CDR3 nucleotides: TGCGCCAGCTTTAAGAGCTCCTACGAGCAGTACTTC. Its protein product is CASFKSSYEQYF.

The rearrangement joins TRBV10-1 to TRBJ2-7; a weak D match, TRBD1 (6 bases). From germline, CDR1 is WNHNN and CDR2 SYGVQD (reference sequence). The CDR3 totals 12 residues. Trimming took off 6 bases at V and 2 bases at J, with 8 bases between the two ends. CDR3 coding DNA: TGCGCCAGCAGCCAGGGGACCTACGAGCAGTACTTC. This sequence encodes CASSQGTYEQYF.

This chain uses TRBV27 with TRBJ2-7, with D perhaps matching TRBD1 (6 bases). The CDR3 extends over 14 amino acids. The germline CDR1 and CDR2 sequences are MNHEY and SMNVEV (reference sequence). Between the trimmed V and J ends, which lost 6 bases and 3 bases, there was a span of 15 bases. The CDR3 DNA is TGTGCCAGCAGGACGACAGGATTGGGCTACGAGCAGTACTTC. Residues: CASRTTGLGYEQYF.

The genes are TRBV18 and TRBJ2-7; 8 positions match TRBD1. The junction had 6 bases not matched to a gene; V was cut back by 8 bases and J by 3 bases. The CDR3 length is 13 residues. The V gene's germline CDR1 is KGHSH and CDR2 LQKENI. This chain's CDR3 is CASTQGASYEQYF. The CDR3 DNA follows: TGTGCCAGCACTCAGGGGGCGAGCTACGAGCAGTACTTC.

V usage is TRBV7-6 and J usage is TRBJ1-4; TRBD1 matches 7 bases. CDR1 and CDR2 from the germline V gene are SGHVS and FNYEAQ. V shed 1 base, J shed 8 bases, and the junction held 16 bases outside the gene matches. This CDR3 region has 18 residues. The CDR3 region has the DNA TGTGCCAGCAGCTTAGGGACAGGTTTTACGCCCTTTGGAGAAAAACTGTTTTTT. Translation gives CASSLGTGFTPFGEKLFF.

The chain recombines TRBV30 with TRBJ2-5; 10 bases align to TRBD2. From germline, CDR1 is GTSNPN and CDR2 SVGIG (reference sequence). The CDR3 loop spans 16 amino acids. With 3 bases clipped from V and 3 bases from J, the junction kept 10 bases outside the gene matches. The CDR3 DNA reads TGTGCCTGGAGCTTGGGTAGCGGGGGGATAAAAGAGACCCAGTACTTC. Amino acid sequence: CAWSLGSGGIKETQYF.

The chain employs TRBV5-1 and TRBJ1-6; 7 bases fit TRBD1. The CDR3 consists of 14 residues. The germline CDR1 and CDR2 sequences are SGHRS and YFSETQ. The trim removed 4 bases at V and 7 bases at J, leaving 5 bases unmatched. CDR3: CASSHGTVNSPLHF. The CDR3 DNA sequence: TGCGCCAGCAGCCATGGGACAGTCAATTCACCCCTCCACTTT.

CDR3 protein: CASSDGTSAYNEQFF. Here the CDR3 DNA reads TGTGCCAGCAGCGACGGGACTAGCGCGTACAATGAGCAGTTCTTC. The rearrangement uses TRBV27 and TRBJ2-1, with 10 bases that match TRBD2. Germline loops: CDR1 MNHEY, CDR2 SMNVEV (reference sequence). With 6 bases clipped from V and 4 bases from J, the junction kept 6 bases outside the gene matches. The CDR3 runs to 15 residues.

As to this clone: One end of the junction does not line up with germline, which may come from a read error. This rearrangement joins TRBV25-1 to TRBJ2-7; D not resolved. Looked up from germline, CDR1 is MGHDK and CDR2 is SYGVNS. The CDR3 extends over 12 amino acids. This chain's CDR3 is CASSVFSHEQYF. Written as DNA, the CDR3 is TGTGCCAGCAGTGTCTTCTCCCACGAGCAGTACTTC.

This chain links TRBV7-8 with TRBJ1-1; 10 bases agree with TRBD1. V was pared by 6 bases and J by 2 bases, with 0 bases of the junction left unmatched. The CDR3 has 13 amino acids. Germline CDR1 SGHVS, CDR2 FQNEAQ. The CDR3 DNA follows: TGTGCCAGCAGGACAGGGGGCAACACTGAAGCTTTCTTT. Its protein is CASRTGGNTEAFF.

The J gene is TRBJ1-2, the V gene TRBV28; no reliable D call. Deletions cut 1 base from V and 3 bases from J, with 12 bases between. The CDR3 has 15 amino acids. Germline CDR1 reads MDHEN; CDR2 reads SYDVKM. The chain's CDR3 is CASSLLGGQDYGYTF. The CDR3 DNA reads TGTGCCAGCAGTTTATTGGGAGGGCAGGACTATGGCTACACCTTC.

The rearrangement joins TRBV5-6 to TRBJ1-5; D gene unclear. Trimming shortened V by 2 bases and J by 10 bases, and 13 bases separated the two germline ends. The CDR3 is 13 residues long. The germline gives CDR1 SGHDT, CDR2 YYEEEE. Written as DNA, the CDR3 is TGTGCCAGCAGCTTCTCTCGTGATAGACCCCAGCATTTT. Translating it yields CASSFSRDRPQHF.

This chain links TRBV28 with TRBJ1-4, with 9 positions matching TRBD1. With 6 bases clipped from V and 8 bases from J, the junction kept 7 bases outside the gene matches. The CDR3 has 14 residues. Germline CDR1 reads MDHEN; CDR2 reads SYDVKM. The CDR3 DNA reads TGTGCCAGCAGCACGACAGGGGGGCTGGAAAAACTGTTTTTT. Amino acids: CASSTTGGLEKLFF.

The chain employs TRBV7-2 and TRBJ2-5; D is possibly TRBD1 (5 bases). Looked up from germline, CDR1 is SGHTA and CDR2 is FQGNSA. Trimming took 1 base from V and 3 from J, leaving 15 bases between them. CDR3 length equals 16 residues. The DNA for the CDR3 is TGTGCCAGCAGCTTAGTCCCTGGGCTAGGGGAAGAGACCCAGTACTTC. Protein product: CASSLVPGLGEETQYF.

The CDR3 region has the DNA TGTGCCAGCAGCCAAGATGTAGCTAACTATGGCTACACCTTC. Translated, it gives CASSQDVANYGYTF. This chain uses TRBV14 with TRBJ1-2; D not resolved. Germline V lookup: CDR1 SGHDN, CDR2 FVKESK. Trimming shortened V by 0 bases and J by 0 bases, and 5 bases separated the two germline ends. The CDR3 extends over 14 amino acids. Full variable domain (outside the CDR3, taken from reference TRBV14 and TRBJ1-2): EAGVTQFPSHSVIEKGQTVTLRCDPISGHDNLYWYRRVMGKEIKFLLHFVKESKQDESGMPNNRFLAERTGGTYSTLKVQPAELEDSGVYFCASSQDVANYGYTFGSGTRLTVV.

V gene TRBV2 combines with J gene TRBJ2-6; D call uncertain. This CDR3 region has 14 residues. V gave up 7 bases and J gave up 1 base, with 8 bases separating them. The germline V gene encodes CDR1 SNHLY and CDR2 FYNNEI. CDR3 nucleotides: TGTGCCAGCATCGGAGAGTCTGGGGCCAACGTCCTGACTTTC. It specifies CASIGESGANVLTF. The full variable domain, with the rest looked up from reference TRBV2 and TRBJ2-6, is EPEVTQTPSHQVTQMGQEVILRCVPISNHLYFYWYRQILGQKVEFLVSFYNNEISEKSEIFDDQFSVERPDGSNFTLKIRSTKLEDSAMYFCASIGESGANVLTFGAGSRLTVL.

As DNA, the CDR3 is TGCGCCAGCATGGGAGGTCCGAACACCGGGGAGCTGTTTTTT. The encoded protein is CASMGGPNTGELFF. The chain recombines TRBV5-1 with TRBJ2-2; D may be TRBD2 (6 bases). V dropped 6 bases and J dropped 0 bases, with 9 bases sitting between them. Germline-derived CDR1 and CDR2 are SGHRS and YFSETQ. This CDR3 has 14 residues.

V is TRBV6-5 and J is TRBJ2-7; 7 nucleotides align to TRBD1. The CDR3 length is 12 residues. With V trimmed by 6 bases and J by 4 bases, 3 bases remained unmatched. Germline V gene data show CDR1 as MNHEY and CDR2 as SVGAGI. CDR3 loop: CASRPQGYEQYF. CDR3 coding DNA: TGTGCCAGCAGACCACAGGGGTACGAGCAGTACTTC.

The chain links TRBV19 to TRBJ1-5, with D unclear. The CDR3 sequence is 11 residues long. V dropped 1 base and J dropped 11 bases, with 6 bases sitting between them. The germline V gene has CDR1 LNHDA and CDR2 SQIVND (reference sequence). DNA of the CDR3: TGTGCCAGTAGTATAGCTGAGACCCAGCATTTT. Translated, it gives CASSIAETQHF.

This chain's CDR3 is CATSREGQGAFF. The CDR3 DNA sequence: TGTGCCACCAGCAGAGAGGGACAGGGCGCTTTCTTT. The chain has TRBV15 and TRBJ1-1; TRBD1 agrees at 9 bases. CDR1 and CDR2 (germline): LNHNV, YYDKDF (reference sequence). The CDR3 has 12 amino acids. Germline trimming cut 0 bases from V and 11 bases from J; bases unmatched to any gene: 1. The whole variable domain, filled in from reference TRBV15 and TRBJ1-1, reads DAMVIQNPRYQVTQFGKPVTLSCSQTLNHNVMYWYQQKSSQAPKLLFHYYDKDFNNEADTPDNFQSRRPNTSFCFLDIRSPGLGDTAMYLCATSREGQGAFFGQGTRLTVV.